A selection of T cell receptor beta chains follows, all from one sample in a study of blood T cells in healthy people across ages. TCRdb analysed the 5' RACE reads with MiXCR anew, one entry per CDR3 protein. The sample lists 380,000 or so distinct CDR3 sequences; roughly half were seen once. Sequenced sample: blood. The receptors stem from a man aged 55 to 70 in good health. The CDR3 runs from the conserved cysteine through the conserved F or W. Fields, in order: CDR3 length, clone size, V gene, J gene, D gene, CDR3 protein, CDR3 DNA. A D gene is named only where the DNA matches it firmly. Clone size is not always given. Where it is, it says once, few, many or a class for expanded clones.

len: 16
abundance: NA
v_gene: TRBV13
j_gene: TRBJ2-7
d_gene: NA
CDR3aa: CASSIQGPKSSYEQYF
CDR3nt: TGTGCCAGCAGTATACAGGGACCCAAAAGCTCCTACGAGCAGTACTTC

len: 16
abundance: NA
v_gene: TRBV20-1
j_gene: TRBJ1-4
d_gene: NA
CDR3aa: CSARQGTSATNEKLFF
CDR3nt: TGCAGTGCTAGGCAGGGTACATCGGCGACTAATGAAAAACTGTTTTTT

len: 13
abundance: few
v_gene: TRBV20-1
j_gene: TRBJ2-7
d_gene: TRBD2
CDR3aa: CSAPRTSRNEQYF
CDR3nt: TGCAGTGCTCCCCGGACTAGCCGCAACGAGCAGTACTTC

len: 16
abundance: NA
v_gene: TRBV7-2
j_gene: TRBJ2-7
d_gene: NA
CDR3aa: CASSSAPKGSPYEQYF
CDR3nt: TGTGCCAGCAGTTCAGCGCCAAAAGGGAGCCCCTACGAGCAGTACTTC

len: 15
abundance: once
v_gene: TRBV29-1
j_gene: TRBJ2-1
d_gene: NA
CDR3aa: CSVSIGPWLGNEQFF
CDR3nt: TGCAGCGTTTCTATTGGCCCCTGGTTGGGCAATGAGCAGTTCTTC

len: 14
abundance: few
v_gene: TRBV9
j_gene: TRBJ2-5
d_gene: NA
CDR3aa: CASSPRLGTETQYF
CDR3nt: TGTGCCAGCAGCCCAAGACTAGGGACGGAGACCCAGTACTTC

len: 15
abundance: NA
v_gene: TRBV12-3/TRBV12-4
j_gene: TRBJ2-1
d_gene: TRBD1
CDR3aa: CASNIQGARGNEQFF
CDR3nt: TGTGCCAGCAACATCCAGGGGGCCAGGGGCAATGAGCAGTTCTTC

len: 16
abundance: NA
v_gene: TRBV13
j_gene: TRBJ2-3
d_gene: TRBD2
CDR3aa: CASSIIAGGKRDTQYF
CDR3nt: TGTGCCAGCAGCATAATAGCGGGGGGGAAACGGGATACGCAGTATTTT

len: 17
abundance: NA
v_gene: TRBV28
j_gene: TRBJ2-1
d_gene: TRBD2
CDR3aa: CASSFLVAGGSYNEQFF
CDR3nt: TGTGCCAGCAGTTTCCTCGTAGCGGGAGGGTCCTACAATGAGCAGTTCTTC

len: 13
abundance: NA
v_gene: TRBV12-3/TRBV12-4
j_gene: TRBJ1-6
d_gene: NA
CDR3aa: CASRFLNNSPLHF
CDR3nt: TGTGCCAGCAGGTTTCTTAATAATTCACCCCTCCACTTT

len: 20
abundance: NA
v_gene: TRBV7-2
j_gene: TRBJ2-1
d_gene: TRBD2
CDR3aa: CASSSPTIFSGIFSYNEQFF
CDR3nt: TGTGCCAGCAGCTCACCGACAATATTTAGCGGGATATTCTCCTACAATGAGCAGTTCTTC

len: 16
abundance: NA
v_gene: TRBV27
j_gene: TRBJ2-3
d_gene: TRBD2
CDR3aa: CASRPKTSGGADTQYF
CDR3nt: TGTGCCAGCAGGCCTAAGACTAGCGGGGGTGCAGATACGCAGTATTTT

len: 12
abundance: NA
v_gene: TRBV20-1
j_gene: TRBJ2-7
d_gene: NA
CDR3aa: CSARAKVGEQYF
CDR3nt: TGCAGTGCTAGAGCAAAGGTGGGGGAGCAGTACTTC

len: 14
abundance: NA
v_gene: TRBV20-1
j_gene: TRBJ2-3
d_gene: TRBD2
CDR3aa: CSASSGGSTDTQYF
CDR3nt: TGCAGTGCTAGCAGCGGGGGCTCCACAGATACGCAGTATTTT

len: 15
abundance: NA
v_gene: TRBV6-2/TRBV6-3
j_gene: TRBJ2-7
d_gene: TRBD1
CDR3aa: CASSSRTGPWGEQYF
CDR3nt: TGTGCCAGCAGTTCCCGGACAGGGCCTTGGGGCGAGCAGTACTTC

len: 15
abundance: NA
v_gene: TRBV7-3
j_gene: TRBJ2-3
d_gene: NA
CDR3aa: CASSPVPAATDTQYF
CDR3nt: TGTGCCAGCAGCCCGGTGCCGGCCGCCACAGATACGCAGTATTTT

len: 16
abundance: NA
v_gene: TRBV11-1
j_gene: TRBJ2-1
d_gene: NA
CDR3aa: CASSLAPGPVDNEQFF
CDR3nt: TGTGCCAGCAGCTTAGCCCCGGGCCCCGTGGACAATGAGCAGTTCTTC

len: 15
abundance: many
v_gene: TRBV29-1
j_gene: TRBJ2-1
d_gene: NA
CDR3aa: CSVAGTAEAYNEQFF
CDR3nt: TGCAGCGTTGCCGGGACTGCGGAGGCCTACAATGAGCAGTTCTTC

len: 15
abundance: NA
v_gene: TRBV9
j_gene: TRBJ2-3
d_gene: TRBD2
CDR3aa: CASSVGLRGTDTQYF
CDR3nt: TGTGCCAGCAGCGTAGGCCTGCGGGGGACAGATACGCAGTATTTT

len: 14
abundance: few
v_gene: TRBV7-9
j_gene: TRBJ2-7
d_gene: NA
CDR3aa: CASTRGTRVYEQYF
CDR3nt: TGTGCCAGCACCCGGGGGACACGAGTTTACGAGCAGTACTTC

len: 14
abundance: NA
v_gene: TRBV12-3/TRBV12-4
j_gene: TRBJ2-5
d_gene: NA
CDR3aa: CASSSKGAIETQYF
CDR3nt: TGTGCCAGCAGTTCTAAAGGGGCGATAGAGACCCAGTACTTC

len: 13
abundance: NA
v_gene: TRBV20-1
j_gene: TRBJ2-7
d_gene: TRBD2
CDR3aa: CSARVAGAGEQYF
CDR3nt: TGCAGTGCTAGAGTGGCGGGAGCCGGCGAGCAGTACTTC

len: 16
abundance: NA
v_gene: TRBV29-1
j_gene: TRBJ2-5
d_gene: NA
CDR3aa: CSVAGGVGSTPLGQYF
CDR3nt: TGCAGCGTTGCGGGTGGGGTCGGGAGCACCCCCCTCGGGCAGTACTTC